This TCR beta chain was captured by sequencing in a study of blood T cell repertoires in COVID-19. CDR1 and CDR2 from the germline V gene are LGHNA and YNFKEQ. The J segment lost 9 bases and the V segment lost 1 base, leaving 6 bases of the junction unmatched. CDR3 length: 15 residues. Here immunoSEQ multiplex PCR was the method, and the copy in TCRdb shows in-frame clones only, minus some. The repertoire holds 120,000 to 150,000 clones, with approximately 85% as singletons. The chain carries TRBV4-2 and TRBJ2-1, with TRBD2 identical over 10 bases. The sequenced material came from peripheral blood. The sequence was collected from a woman aged 55-69 years with COVID-19, enrolled during active disease. The CDR3 coding sequence is TGTGCCAGCAGCCAAGCCCTAGCGGGGGTAGGTGAGCAGTTCTTC. The encoded protein is CASSQALAGVGEQFF.